Below are 32 T cell receptor beta chains sequenced from a single sample in a study of beta chain features in type 1 diabetes. Every isolated RNA sample was fully reverse transcribed, so sequencing captured expressed TCRB transcripts. Measured with immunoSEQ multiplex PCR; TCRdb has only the in-frame clones, and not every one. The table has about 900,000 clones, 17% seen once. Sample: naive CD4+ T cells from blood. Receptors were obtained from a young woman in good health.

In its sample, this clone was seen a few times. The chain uses TRBV4-2 and TRBJ2-4; weak D call: TRBD2 (6 bases). Germline V lookup: CDR1 LGHNA, CDR2 YNFKEQ. The CDR3 runs 19 residues. V shed 5 bases and J shed 0 bases, with 23 bases lying between them. In DNA, the CDR3 is TGTGCCAGCAGCGAAATTAGCTCTGCGGGAACGGGAGCCAAAAACATTCAGTACTTC. Amino acids: CASSEISSAGTGAKNIQYF.

This clone was detected only a few times. This sequence joins TRBV10-3 and TRBJ2-7, with 7 bases fitting TRBD2. Germline-derived CDR1 and CDR2 are ENHRY and SYGVKD. This CDR3 region has 12 residues. The junction had 6 bases not matched to a gene; V was cut back by 11 bases and J by 2 bases. Here the CDR3 DNA reads TGTGCCTCCGGCGGGGGTCCCTACGAGCAGTACTTC. Amino acid sequence: CASGGGPYEQYF.

The V gene is TRBV2, the J gene TRBJ1-5, with D maybe TRBD1 (5 bases). CDR1 and CDR2 (germline): SNHLY, FYNNEI. This CDR3 has 15 amino acids. Trimming shortened V by 7 bases and J by 2 bases, and 15 bases separated the two germline ends. CDR3 in DNA: TGTGCCAGCATAGAGTCAGGGTCAGGCAATCAGCCCCAGCATTTT. It is translated as CASIESGSGNQPQHF.

The gene calls are TRBV18 and TRBJ1-5; possible D gene TRBD1, 5 bases. V lost 3 bases and J lost 5, with 8 bases in between. The V gene's germline CDR1 is KGHSH and CDR2 LQKENI. The CDR3 spans 13 residues. CDR3 sequence: CASSPTDDQPQHF. For the CDR3, the DNA is TGTGCCAGCTCACCGACAGACGATCAGCCCCAGCATTTT.

In the case of this clone: This CDR3 is also generated by other DNA sequences in the sample. The chain employs TRBV5-1 and TRBJ2-1; D is ambiguous. Per germline, CDR1 SGHRS and CDR2 YFSETQ. Between the trimmed V and J ends, which lost 2 bases and 2 bases, there was a span of 8 bases. The CDR3 sequence is 14 residues long. CDR3 DNA sequence: TGCGCCAGCAGCTTAGACACTACCTACAATGAGCAGTTCTTC. It specifies CASSLDTTYNEQFF.

V is TRBV27 and J is TRBJ2-6; D unresolved. Trimming cost V 6 bases and J 1 base, with 10 bases left between them. CDR3 length: 15 amino acids. CDR1 is MNHEY, CDR2 SMNVEV, per germline (reference sequence). In DNA, the CDR3 is TGTGCCAGCAGCACCGATTCATCTGGGGCCAACGTCCTGACTTTC. Translation gives CASSTDSSGANVLTF.

Remarks on this clone: One end of the junction varies from germline; a read error may be responsible. CDR3 in DNA: TGCGCCAGCAGCCAAGATCACGGGGGCTACAATGAGCAGTTCTTC. Amino acid sequence: CASSQDHGGYNEQFF. The chain carries TRBV7-2 and TRBJ2-1; perhaps TRBD2 as D (6 bases). The germline CDR1 and CDR2 sequences are SGHTA and FQGNSA. The CDR3 runs 15 residues. The whole variable domain, filled in from reference TRBV7-2 and TRBJ2-1, reads GAGVSQSPSNKVTEKGKDVELRCDPISGHTALYWYRQSLGQGLEFLIYFQGNSAPDKSGLPSDRFSAERTGGSVSTLTIQRTQQEDSAVYLCASSQDHGGYNEQFFGPGTRLTVL.

This clone appeared a few times. The J gene is TRBJ1-5, the V gene TRBV18, with D tentatively TRBD1 (6 bases). The V end was cut by 2 bases, the J end by 5 bases, with 10 bases between. The CDR3 is made up of 14 amino acids. CDR1 and CDR2 from the germline V gene are KGHSH and LQKENI. The CDR3 protein is CASSPAAGDQPQHF. The CDR3 DNA reads TGTGCCAGCTCACCAGCAGCAGGGGATCAGCCCCAGCATTTT. Full variable domain (outside the CDR3, taken from reference TRBV18 and TRBJ1-5): NAGVMQNPRHLVRRRGQEARLRCSPMKGHSHVYWYRQLPEEGLKFMVYLQKENIIDESGMPKERFSAEFPKEGPSILRIQQVVRGDSAAYFCASSPAAGDQPQHFGDGTRLSIL.

The chain is built from TRBV6-5 and TRBJ2-1; 7 bases map to TRBD1. CDR3 length: 16 amino acids. Per germline, CDR1 MNHEY and CDR2 SVGAGI. V gave up 2 bases and J gave up 7 bases; unmatched junction bases: 11. As DNA, the CDR3 is TGTGCCAGCAGTTACCAGGGGGATGCCCGGCGGAATGAGCAGTTCTTC. Amino acid sequence: CASSYQGDARRNEQFF.

This clone was seen more than once but under ten times. The J gene is TRBJ2-1, the V gene TRBV28; D not resolved. The CDR3 consists of 13 residues. Germline V gene data show CDR1 as MDHEN and CDR2 as SYDVKM. Trimming took off 6 bases at V and 1 base at J, with 7 bases between the two ends. The CDR3 coding sequence is TGTGCCAGCAGCTCTGCGTCCTACAATGAGCAGTTCTTC. This encodes CASSSASYNEQFF.

Concerning this clone: Within the sample, other DNA sequences also encode this same CDR3. This chain connects TRBV6-6 to TRBJ1-1; D perhaps matches TRBD1 (6 bases). Trimming stripped 2 bases from V and 1 base from J, with 8 bases between. CDR3 length: 14 residues. Germline V gene data show CDR1 as MNHNY and CDR2 as SVGAGI (reference sequence). The CDR3 reads CASSYGGSNTEAFF. DNA for the CDR3: TGTGCCAGCAGTTACGGGGGCTCGAACACTGAAGCTTTCTTT.

V is TRBV2 and J is TRBJ2-3; 7 bases line up with TRBD1. The CDR3 sequence is 14 residues long. Germline CDR1 is SNHLY and CDR2 is FYNNEI. After removal of 5 bases from V and 2 bases from J, the junction contained 4 bases not matched to a gene. The CDR3 here is CASSLGQNTDTQYF. Written as DNA, the CDR3 is TGTGCCAGCAGTCTGGGACAGAACACAGATACGCAGTATTTT.

The chain carries TRBV2 and TRBJ1-5, with D unclear. In germline, CDR1 is SNHLY, CDR2 FYNNEI. CDR3 length: 13 amino acids. With 6 bases removed from V and 1 base from J, the gap between germline ends came to 7 bases. CDR3 residues: CASSVGSNQPQHF. CDR3 nucleotide sequence: TGTGCCAGCAGCGTGGGGAGCAATCAGCCCCAGCATTTT.

The gene calls are TRBV29-1 and TRBJ2-7; 7 positions match TRBD1. The V gene's germline CDR1 is SQVTM and CDR2 ANQGSEA. The J segment lost 0 bases and the V segment lost 2 bases, leaving 4 bases of the junction unmatched. The CDR3 is 14 amino acids. CDR3 DNA: TGCAGCGTTGAACTGAGGGGGCGCTCCTACGAGCAGTACTTC. Translation gives CSVELRGRSYEQYF.

This clone has only a few counts. The rearrangement uses TRBV18 and TRBJ2-1; D uncertain. This CDR3 spans 16 amino acids. Looked up from germline, CDR1 is KGHSH and CDR2 is LQKENI. V dropped 4 bases and J dropped 7 bases, with 20 bases sitting between them. DNA for the CDR3: TGTGCCAGCTCACGTGGGATAGCCGCCTTTTCAAATGAGCAGTTCTTC. Translation: CASSRGIAAFSNEQFF.

This clone came up a few times. The chain links TRBV27 to TRBJ2-5; a possible D gene is TRBD2 (7 bases). CDR3 length: 15 amino acids. Germline V lookup: CDR1 MNHEY, CDR2 SMNVEV (reference sequence). Trimming cost V 5 bases and J 0 bases, with 13 bases left between them. CDR3: CASSTGRGYQETQYF. In DNA, the CDR3 is TGTGCCAGCAGTACTGGGAGGGGGTACCAAGAGACCCAGTACTTC.

The chain has TRBV5-4 and TRBJ2-5, with D possibly being TRBD1 or TRBD2 (5 bases each). Germline loops: CDR1 SGHNT, CDR2 YYREEE (reference sequence). The CDR3 runs to 12 residues. Trimming left V 4 bases short and J 7 bases short, with 11 bases between. CDR3 nucleotides: TGTGCCAGCAGCCGGGGAACAGGGACCCAGTACTTC. Protein sequence: CASSRGTGTQYF.

The DNA for the CDR3 is TGCGCCAGCAGCGCGATCGCGGGAGGGCCTGACGAGCAGTACTTC. The encoded protein is CASSAIAGGPDEQYF. V is TRBV5-1 and J is TRBJ2-7, with 9 positions matching TRBD2. The CDR3 loop spans 15 amino acids. Germline CDR1 is SGHRS and CDR2 is YFSETQ. Germline trimming cut 4 bases from V and 5 bases from J; bases unmatched to any gene: 10.

This chain uses TRBV15 with TRBJ1-4; 7 positions agree with TRBD1. CDR3 size: 16 residues. Germline CDR1 and CDR2: LNHNV and YYDKDF (reference sequence). The trim removed 5 bases at V and 0 bases at J, leaving 6 bases unmatched. The CDR3: CATSRGTAATNEKLFF. In DNA form, the CDR3 reads TGTGCCACCAGCCGAGGGACAGCCGCAACTAATGAAAAACTGTTTTTT.

The chain carries TRBV5-1 and TRBJ2-3; 7 nucleotides agree with TRBD2. The CDR3 contains 16 residues. CDR1 and CDR2 (germline): SGHRS, YFSETQ. J gave up 2 bases and V 0 bases, and 6 bases lay outside the gene matches. The CDR3 is CASSLVPGGYTDTQYF. In nucleotides, the CDR3 is TGCGCCAGCAGCTTGGTCCCGGGAGGATACACAGATACGCAGTATTTT.

This clone has a handful of counts. This chain connects TRBV7-9 to TRBJ1-1; 10 nucleotides line up with TRBD1. The CDR3 is 15 residues long. The V gene's germline CDR1 is SEHNR and CDR2 FQNEAQ (reference sequence). J gave up 4 bases and V 5 bases, and 7 bases lay outside the gene matches. The CDR3 DNA is TGTGCCAGCAGCCCCGACAGGGGGCGCGGCACTGAAGCTTTCTTT. Protein sequence: CASSPDRGRGTEAFF.

This clone came up a few times. The chain is built from TRBV15 and TRBJ2-4; D is possibly TRBD2 (6 bases). CDR1 is LNHNV and CDR2 is YYDKDF in the germline V gene (reference sequence). The CDR3 is 16 residues long. The germline V and J ends were trimmed by 3 bases and 3 bases, with 15 bases remaining between them. CDR3: CATSSLSGGDKNIQYF. CDR3 coding DNA: TGTGCCACCAGCAGCCTCTCCGGAGGGGACAAAAACATTCAGTACTTC.

This clone turned up a few times. This chain connects TRBV28 to TRBJ1-1; the D is unclear. Between the trimmed V and J ends, which lost 7 bases and 5 bases, there was a span of 11 bases. The CDR3 consists of 12 residues. Germline V gene lookup returns CDR1 MDHEN and CDR2 SYDVKM. The CDR3 loop is CASTRAGTEAFF. CDR3 nucleotides: TGTGCCAGCACCCGAGCCGGTACTGAAGCTTTCTTT.

This clone turned up a few times. This chain uses TRBV19 with TRBJ2-1, with 8 bases fitting TRBD2. Trimming cost V 6 bases and J 5 bases; bases outside gene matches: 6. Germline V gene data show CDR1 as LNHDA and CDR2 as SQIVND (reference sequence). The CDR3 extends over 14 amino acids. The CDR3 is CASSGTRRNNEQFF. In DNA, the CDR3 is TGTGCCAGTAGCGGGACTAGGAGAAACAATGAGCAGTTCTTC.

The rearrangement joins TRBV7-2 to TRBJ2-1; TRBD2 matches at 10 bases. V shed 6 bases and J 3 bases; nucleotides not matched to a gene: 8. Germline-derived CDR1 and CDR2 are SGHTA and FQGNSA. This CDR3 is 16 amino acids long. The CDR3 region has the DNA TGTGCCAGCAGACGGAGCGGGAGGGGAAACTACAATGAGCAGTTCTTC. Protein sequence: CASRRSGRGNYNEQFF.

The V gene is TRBV13, the J gene TRBJ2-7; 10 bases match TRBD2. The CDR3 is 13 residues long. V lost 5 bases and J lost 12; bases outside the gene matches: 10. Germline V gene sequence: CDR1 PRHDT, CDR2 FYEKMQ (reference sequence). Written as DNA, the CDR3 is TGTGCCAGCAGCGCAGATCTAGCGGGAGTTGCGTACTTC. This translates into CASSADLAGVAYF.

V is TRBV5-5 and J is TRBJ1-2, with D hard to call. Germline V gene sequence: CDR1 SGHKS, CDR2 YYEKEE (reference sequence). The CDR3 extends over 14 amino acids. V was cut by 1 base and J by 0 bases, with 7 bases left in between. CDR3 protein: CASSLSTPNYGYTF. The CDR3 nucleotides read TGTGCCAGCAGCTTGAGCACACCTAACTATGGCTACACCTTC.

The V call is TRBV5-1, the J call TRBJ2-7; 11 bases agree with TRBD1. V lost 4 bases and J lost 3; bases outside the gene matches: 3. The CDR3 totals 14 residues. CDR1 is SGHRS and CDR2 is YFSETQ in the germline V gene. CDR3 loop: CASSGTGGIYEQYF. The CDR3, as DNA: TGCGCCAGCAGCGGGACAGGGGGTATCTACGAGCAGTACTTC.

This clone was counted a few times. The V gene is TRBV7-3, the J gene TRBJ2-3; D remains ambiguous. V shed 1 base and J shed 2 bases, with 10 bases lying between them. The CDR3 extends over 15 amino acids. Germline CDR1 and CDR2: SGHTA and FQGTGA. CDR3 in DNA: TGTGCCAGCAGCTTAAACAGCGCTGTCACAGATACGCAGTATTTT. Amino acids: CASSLNSAVTDTQYF. Drawing the rest from reference TRBV7-3 and TRBJ2-3, the complete variable domain is GAGVSQTPSNKVTEKGKYVELRCDPISGHTALYWYRQSLGQGPEFLIYFQGTGAADDSGLPNDRFFAVRPEGSVSTLKIQRTERGDSAVYLCASSLNSAVTDTQYFGPGTRLTVL.

The chain uses TRBV7-8 and TRBJ2-5; D could derive from TRBD1 or TRBD2 (5 bases each). Germline loops: CDR1 SGHVS, CDR2 FQNEAQ. Trimming shortened V by 2 bases and J by 7 bases, and 8 bases separated the two germline ends. The CDR3 spans 12 residues. The DNA for the CDR3 is TGTGCCAGCAGCTTAAGGGACGGGACCCAGTACTTC. Encoded protein: CASSLRDGTQYF.

The chain is built from TRBV11-2 and TRBJ1-2; D not certain. This CDR3 is built from 13 residues. V was cut by 2 bases and J by 3 bases, with 7 bases left in between. The germline V gene has CDR1 SGHAT and CDR2 FQNNGV. CDR3 nucleotides: TGTGCCAGCAGCTTAAACAATTACTATGGCTACACCTTC. Amino acid sequence: CASSLNNYYGYTF.

Note on this clone: Germline and junction disagree at one end, which may indicate a read error. Other DNA sequences in the sample encode the same CDR3. The V gene is TRBV18, the J gene TRBJ2-5; D unresolved. Germline V gene lookup returns CDR1 KGHSH and CDR2 LQKENI. This CDR3 has 11 residues. CDR3 sequence reads: CASSNQETQYF. CDR3 coding DNA: TGTGCCAGCTCAAACCAGGAGACCCAGTACTTC.